This TCR beta chain stems from a study of T cell responses to AZD1222 COVID-19 vaccine. Germline lookup yields CDR1 LGHDT and CDR2 YNNKEL (reference sequence). V was clipped by 4 bases and J by 4 bases; unmatched bases: 7. The CDR3 runs to 15 residues. TCRdb keeps only in-frame clones here, not all; method: immunoSEQ multiplex PCR. This repertoire shows around 94,000 clones, 85% to 90% found once; its top ten account for around 4%. There are a few counts of this clone. Its target is not known. Study-level points and caveats: Donors, mostly white British, included more females; clonal diversity was possibly underestimated. Regions left unmutated in variants are reportedly the target of nearly half of spike-specific TCRs. Baseline seropositivity characterized only a handful of AZD1222 recipients. No repertoire was sampled before or during the peak T cell response, only after it.

The chain combines TRBV3-1 (or the pseudogene TRBV3-2) with TRBJ2-7, with 10 bases fitting TRBD1. The receptor was isolated from an adult in good health. Material: peripheral blood, obtained on day 0 of AZD1222 vaccination. This CDR3 reads CASSRGGQGVYEQYF. For the CDR3, the DNA is TGTGCCAGCAGCCGGGGCGGACAGGGGGTTTACGAGCAGTACTTC.